Sequencing of this T cell receptor beta chain was carried out in a study of T-cell reconstitution after alpha-beta-depleted transplantation in children. Ten or more counts support this clonotype. Preparation of the TCRbeta library was carried out with unique molecular identifiers. Using its own MiXCR run on the PCR reads, TCRdb lists one record per CDR3 protein. The table has 150,000 to 200,000 distinct CDR3 sequences, roughly 7.5% seen once. The source was PBMCs from the stem cell graft donor, collected from the stem cell graft. The origin of this receptor is a human donor who donated a stem cell graft to a child with Wiskott-Aldrich syndrome.

CDR3 bases: TGTGCCAGCAGCCAAAGAGGTAGCGGGGGACCTTACAATGAGCAGTTCTTC. Translation gives CASSQRGSGGPYNEQFF. The chain combines TRBV3-1 with TRBJ2-1, with 9 nucleotides matching TRBD2. The junction had 9 bases not matched to a gene; V was cut back by 2 bases and J by 4 bases. The CDR3 covers 17 residues. CDR1 is LGHDT, CDR2 YNNKEL, per germline (reference sequence).